This T cell receptor (beta chain) emerged from a study of regulatory T cells in long-lasting Graves disease. Per germline, CDR1 MNHNS and CDR2 SASEGT. The CDR3 loop spans 15 amino acids. The V and J ends lost 5 bases and 5 bases, in that order; junction bases with no gene match: 9. This clonotype was recorded many times. Time point meaning: newly diagnosed GD, antithyroid drugs for less than 3 months. Researchers made the TCR library from RNA that was extracted from PBMCs. Sequencing libraries for TCR beta were prepared with iRepertoire HTBI primers and Arm-PCR of CDR3 regions. From the multiplex PCR reads, TCRdb called clonotypes with MiXCR, one entry per CDR3 protein. This table holds 350,000 to 500,000 distinct CDR3 sequences, 12% to 15% found once. The same data also went into a second study, on T cells in Graves' hyperthyroidism and ophthalmopathy.

This sequence joins TRBV6-1 and TRBJ2-3, with TRBD2 matching over 8 bases. This specimen was peripheral blood mononuclear cells (PBMCs), taken at new diagnosis, from a patient treated with antithyroid drugs. This sequence was found in a woman aged 45 to 65 with Graves disease. CDR3 nucleotides: TGTGCCAGCAGTATGCAAGCGGGAGAGGGAGATACGCAGTATTTT. This codes for CASSMQAGEGDTQYF.